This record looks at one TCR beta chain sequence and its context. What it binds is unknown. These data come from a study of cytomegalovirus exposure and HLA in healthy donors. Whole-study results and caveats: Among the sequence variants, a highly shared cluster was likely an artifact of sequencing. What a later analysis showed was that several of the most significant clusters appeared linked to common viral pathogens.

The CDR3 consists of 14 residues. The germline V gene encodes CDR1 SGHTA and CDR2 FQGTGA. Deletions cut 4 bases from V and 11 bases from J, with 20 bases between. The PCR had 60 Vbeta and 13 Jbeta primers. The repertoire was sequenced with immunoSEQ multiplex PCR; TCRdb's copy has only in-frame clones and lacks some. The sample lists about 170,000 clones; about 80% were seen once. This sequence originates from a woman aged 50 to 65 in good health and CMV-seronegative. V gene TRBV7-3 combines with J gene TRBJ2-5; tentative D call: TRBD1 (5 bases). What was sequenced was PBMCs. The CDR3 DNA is TGTGCCAGCAGCTCGGACAACGACTCGGGTGAGCAGTACTTC. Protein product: CASSSDNDSGEQYF.